This T cell receptor (beta chain) came from a study of glioma-infiltrating T cells. Study-wide results and caveats: Non-neoplastic patients had below-expected tissue-blood divergence, while all gliomas exceeded expectation. Only very few CDR3 sequences appeared in both tissue and blood.

Using RNA template, CDR3s of TCR alpha and beta were amplified with iRepertoire arm-PCR. One-step reverse transcription and amplification started from approximately 100-400 ng of tissue mRNA or PBMC total RNA. TCRdb independently ran MiXCR on the multiplex PCR reads; one entry per CDR3 protein. There are some 99,000 distinct CDR3 sequences in the sample; 25% to 30% occur only once, and about 30% lies in the top ten. With 1 base removed from V and 2 bases from J, the gap between germline ends came to 12 bases. In germline, CDR1 is KGHSH, CDR2 LQKENI. This CDR3 has 16 residues. This clonotype was found many times. What it recognizes is unknown.

The clonotype comes from a human donor with low-grade glioma or glioblastoma, undergoing nonglioma brain surgery, or in good health (not recorded which). The chain has TRBV18 and TRBJ1-3, with D possibly matching TRBD1 (5 bases). Input material: glioma tissue, nonneoplastic brain tissue, or PBMCs (not recorded which). This CDR3 is CASSPRTRNTGNTIYF. CDR3 in DNA: TGTGCCAGCTCACCACGGACAAGAAACACTGGAAACACCATATATTTT. The full variable domain, with the rest looked up from reference TRBV18 and TRBJ1-3, is NAGVMQNPRHLVRRRGQEARLRCSPMKGHSHVYWYRQLPEEGLKFMVYLQKENIIDESGMPKERFSAEFPKEGPSILRIQQVVRGDSAAYFCASSPRTRNTGNTIYFGEGSWLTVV.